A selection of T cell receptor beta chains follows, all from one sample in a study of blood T cell repertoires in COVID-19. Data came from immunoSEQ multiplex PCR; TCRdb stores just in-frame clones and leaves some out. Among 200,000 to 250,000 clones, more than 75% were seen once, and the ten largest hold 3%. The sample was peripheral blood. These receptors were collected from a man in his fifties or sixties with acute or convalescent COVID-19. Each CDR3 is given with its conserved first and last residue. The D gene is left open where the match is weak. Clone size is stated in some rows and not others, as once, few, many or a class when expanded.

CDR3 DNA,CDR3 protein,V gene,J gene,D gene,clone size
TGCAGTGCTAGTCCCGTGGACAGGGGAAGGAAAGGAGAGACCCAGTACTTC,CSASPVDRGRKGETQYF,TRBV20-1,TRBJ2-5,TRBD1,NA
TGTGCCAGCAGTCCGCCGGGACAGAACACTGAAGCTTTCTTT,CASSPPGQNTEAFF,TRBV25-1,TRBJ1-1,NA,NA
TGTGCCAGCTCACCGGCAGGGTCAATCAACTATGGCTACACCTTC,CASSPAGSINYGYTF,TRBV18,TRBJ1-2,NA,NA
TGTGCCAGCAGTCCAAGACTAGCGGGGGGCGGAGCGAACACCGGGGAGCTGTTTTTT,CASSPRLAGGGANTGELFF,TRBV28,TRBJ2-2,TRBD2,NA
TGTGCCAGCAGCTTAGACCAGATGAACACTGAAGCTTTCTTT,CASSLDQMNTEAFF,TRBV7-2,TRBJ1-1,NA,once
TGCGCCACCTCGACTAGCGGGGGGGCGGAGACCCAGTACTTC,CATSTSGGAETQYF,TRBV5-1,TRBJ2-5,TRBD2,NA
TGCGCCAGCAGCTTGGCCCAACAGGGTCGATTCTCACCCCTCCACTTT,CASSLAQQGRFSPLHF,TRBV5-1,TRBJ1-6,NA,NA
TGTGCCAGCAGTCCCTTTGGGACAGGGACTGTTGCTTTCTTT,CASSPFGTGTVAFF,TRBV6-2/TRBV6-3,TRBJ1-1,TRBD1,few
TGTGCCAGCAGCTATGTTACTAGCGGGCTTAATACGCAGTATTTT,CASSYVTSGLNTQYF,TRBV11-1,TRBJ2-3,TRBD2,NA
TGTGCCAGCTCACCATTCCGGGACAGGTTGTCTGGGGCCAACGTCCTGACTTTC,CASSPFRDRLSGANVLTF,TRBV18,TRBJ2-6,TRBD1,NA
TGCGCCAGCAGCTGGGGGCCTAGTGGCTACAATGAGCAGTTCTTC,CASSWGPSGYNEQFF,TRBV5-1,TRBJ2-1,NA,few
TGTGCCAGCAGCTTAGCGGGCAGGGAAAGTGAGCAGTTCTTC,CASSLAGRESEQFF,TRBV7-9,TRBJ2-1,NA,NA
TGTGCCAGCAGTATTCAGGGATACAATGAGCAGTTCTTC,CASSIQGYNEQFF,TRBV27,TRBJ2-1,NA,NA
TGTGCCACCAGTGAGCCTCGACAGGGTTGGGGCACAGATACGCAGTATTTT,CATSEPRQGWGTDTQYF,TRBV24-1,TRBJ2-3,TRBD1,NA
TGTGCCAGCAGACTAGCGGGGGCCAATCAAGAGACCCAGTACTTC,CASRLAGANQETQYF,TRBV6-5,TRBJ2-5,TRBD2,NA
TGTGCCAGCAGCCCCGACAGGAGGCCTGAAGCTTTCTTT,CASSPDRRPEAFF,TRBV7-2,TRBJ1-1,NA,NA
TGTGCCAGCAGCACCGGGACAGGGGTCTACGAGCAGTACTTC,CASSTGTGVYEQYF,TRBV6-2/TRBV6-3,TRBJ2-7,TRBD1,NA
TGTGCCAGCAGCTTCGGCGGGGGAATCACAGATACGCAGTATTTT,CASSFGGGITDTQYF,TRBV11-3,TRBJ2-3,TRBD2,NA
TGTGCCAGCAGACCGGGACAGGGGGCAGGGAACACTGAAGCTTTCTTT,CASRPGQGAGNTEAFF,TRBV2,TRBJ1-1,TRBD1,NA
TGTGCCAGCAGTGAACAGTATAGCAATCAGCCCCAGCATTTT,CASSEQYSNQPQHF,TRBV6-1,TRBJ1-5,NA,NA
TGTGCCAGCAGTCCCGGGACACGCTACGAGCAGTACTTC,CASSPGTRYEQYF,TRBV6-6,TRBJ2-7,NA,NA
TGTGCCATCAGTGATGGGCCGTCGAATCAGCCCCAGCATTTT,CAISDGPSNQPQHF,TRBV10-3,TRBJ1-5,NA,once
TGTGCCAGCCGGACAGGAGTAAACAATGAGCAGTTCTTC,CASRTGVNNEQFF,TRBV2,TRBJ2-1,TRBD1,NA
TGTGCCAGCAGCCAACAGGGGGGCATTTTCTACGAGCAGTACTTC,CASSQQGGIFYEQYF,TRBV14,TRBJ2-7,NA,NA
TGTGCCAGCAGCTTGCAGGGGACCGTAGGAAACACCATATATTTT,CASSLQGTVGNTIYF,TRBV7-9,TRBJ1-3,NA,NA
TGCGCCAGCAGCATCACAGGGGGCGCCTTCTACGAGCAGTACTTC,CASSITGGAFYEQYF,TRBV5-1,TRBJ2-7,TRBD1,NA
TGCGCCAGCAGCCAAAGCACTAGCGGGGGGGCCGGTACGCAGTATTTT,CASSQSTSGGAGTQYF,TRBV4-3,TRBJ2-3,TRBD2,NA